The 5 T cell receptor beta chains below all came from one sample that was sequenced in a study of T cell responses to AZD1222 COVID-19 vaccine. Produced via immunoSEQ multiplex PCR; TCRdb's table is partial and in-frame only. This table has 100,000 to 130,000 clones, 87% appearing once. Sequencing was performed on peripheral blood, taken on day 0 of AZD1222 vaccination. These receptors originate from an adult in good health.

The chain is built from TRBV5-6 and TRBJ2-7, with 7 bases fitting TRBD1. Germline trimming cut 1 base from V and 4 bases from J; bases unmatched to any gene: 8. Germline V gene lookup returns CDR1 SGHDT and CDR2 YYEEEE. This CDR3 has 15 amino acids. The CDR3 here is CASSLPDRSNYEQYF. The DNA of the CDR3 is TGTGCCAGCAGCTTGCCGGACAGGAGTAATTACGAGCAGTACTTC.

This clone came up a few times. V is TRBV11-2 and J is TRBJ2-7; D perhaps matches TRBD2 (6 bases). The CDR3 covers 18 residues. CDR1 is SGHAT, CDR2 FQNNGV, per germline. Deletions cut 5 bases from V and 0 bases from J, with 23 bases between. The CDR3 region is CASSPIRRGRTVSYEQYF. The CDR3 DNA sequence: TGTGCCAGCAGCCCCATTAGGAGGGGCCGGACGGTCTCCTACGAGCAGTACTTC.

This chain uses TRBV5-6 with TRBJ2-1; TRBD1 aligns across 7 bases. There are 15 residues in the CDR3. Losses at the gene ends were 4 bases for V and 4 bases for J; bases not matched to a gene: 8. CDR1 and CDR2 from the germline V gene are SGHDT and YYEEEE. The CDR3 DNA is TGTGCCAGCAGCGGGTGGGGGACAGCATACAATGAGCAGTTCTTC. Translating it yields CASSGWGTAYNEQFF.

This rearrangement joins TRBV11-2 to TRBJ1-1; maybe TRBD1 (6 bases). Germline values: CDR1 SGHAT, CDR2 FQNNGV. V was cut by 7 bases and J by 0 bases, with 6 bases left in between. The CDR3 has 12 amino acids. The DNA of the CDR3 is TGTGCCAGCACAGGGGTGAACACTGAAGCTTTCTTT. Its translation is CASTGVNTEAFF.

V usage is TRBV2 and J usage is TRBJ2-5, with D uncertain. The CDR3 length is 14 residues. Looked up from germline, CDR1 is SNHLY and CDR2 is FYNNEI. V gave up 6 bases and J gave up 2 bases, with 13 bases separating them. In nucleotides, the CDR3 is TGTGCCAGCAGGGCGCTAGTGTCGCAAGAGACCCAGTACTTC. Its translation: CASRALVSQETQYF.